What follows are 29 T cell receptor beta chains derived from one specimen sequenced in a study of blood T cell repertoires in COVID-19. Profiled with immunoSEQ multiplex PCR; TCRdb holds only in-frame clones, not every one. The sample lists under 250,000 clones; approximately 83% were seen once. The sample was peripheral blood. The source of these receptors is a man younger than 45 who had recovered from COVID-19.

The V and J genes are TRBV6-5 and TRBJ2-1; 13 bases map to TRBD2. With 6 bases clipped from V and 10 bases from J, the junction kept 9 bases outside the gene matches. CDR1 MNHEY and CDR2 SVGAGI come from the germline V gene. The CDR3 extends over 15 amino acids. The CDR3 is CASSLGLAGVREQFF. CDR3 DNA sequence: TGTGCCAGCAGCCTAGGACTAGCGGGGGTAAGGGAGCAGTTCTTC.

The CDR3 DNA reads TGTGCCAGCAGCAAAAGACTAGCGCTCCAAGAGACCCAGTACTTC. Translating it yields CASSKRLALQETQYF. The chain carries TRBV5-4 and TRBJ2-5; TRBD2 matches at 8 bases. Per the germline V gene, CDR1 is SGHNT and CDR2 is YYREEE (reference sequence). The CDR3 consists of 15 residues. V lost 4 bases and J lost 1; bases outside the gene matches: 6.

This rearrangement joins TRBV2 to TRBJ2-4; the D gene is possibly TRBD1 (6 bases). V lost 8 bases, J lost 5 bases, and 19 bases lay in between. The germline V gene encodes CDR1 SNHLY and CDR2 FYNNEI. The CDR3 loop spans 15 amino acids. CDR3 sequence reads: CASRRGPGVQNIQYF. The CDR3 coding sequence is TGTGCCAGCCGAAGAGGGCCAGGGGTCCAAAACATTCAGTACTTC.

The chain uses TRBV19 and TRBJ1-1; tentatively, D is TRBD1 (5 bases). CDR1 and CDR2 (germline): LNHDA, SQIVND (reference sequence). This CDR3 has 12 residues. V lost 3 bases and J 6 bases, leaving 8 bases between the germline ends. The CDR3 sequence: CASSMEGAEAFF. DNA for the CDR3: TGTGCCAGTAGTATGGAAGGGGCTGAAGCTTTCTTT.

This chain connects TRBV19 to TRBJ1-5; 12 positions agree with TRBD1. This CDR3 has 16 residues. From germline, CDR1 is LNHDA and CDR2 SQIVND (reference sequence). The V and J ends lost 1 base and 7 bases, in that order; junction bases with no gene match: 5. The CDR3 spells CASSIAGTGGRQPQHF. In nucleotides, the CDR3 is TGTGCCAGTAGTATAGCCGGGACAGGGGGCCGGCAGCCCCAGCATTTT.

V gene TRBV5-4 combines with J gene TRBJ2-1; 8 nucleotides align to TRBD2. The CDR3 totals 16 residues. The V and J ends lost 1 base and 0 bases, in that order; junction bases with no gene match: 3. The germline V gene encodes CDR1 SGHNT and CDR2 YYREEE (reference sequence). The CDR3 DNA reads TGTGCCAGCAGCTTGCTGGCGGGGGGCTCCTACAATGAGCAGTTCTTC. Protein product: CASSLLAGGSYNEQFF. The variable domain in full, with the rest retrieved from reference TRBV5-4 and TRBJ2-1, is ETGVTQSPTHLIKTRGQQVTLRCSSQSGHNTVSWYQQALGQGPQFIFQYYREEENGRGNFPPRFSGLQFPNYSSELNVNALELDDSALYLCASSLLAGGSYNEQFFGPGTRLTVL.

The rearrangement joins TRBV3-1 (or the pseudogene TRBV3-2) to TRBJ2-5; 7 nucleotides align to TRBD1. Germline V CDR1 and CDR2: LGHDT, YNNKEL (reference sequence). This CDR3 contains 15 residues. The V and J ends lost 1 base and 4 bases, in that order; junction bases with no gene match: 6. CDR3 region: CASSQAPQGRETQYF. CDR3 sequence (DNA): TGTGCCAGCAGCCAAGCCCCACAGGGGAGAGAGACCCAGTACTTC.

This chain uses TRBV9 with TRBJ2-3, with TRBD2 identical over 8 bases. The V gene end was trimmed by 4 bases and the J gene end by 4 bases; junction bases not matched to a gene: 14. The germline CDR1 and CDR2 sequences are SGDLS and YYNGEE. The CDR3 runs to 17 residues. DNA of the CDR3: TGTGCCAGCAGCCCCAGCAGCGGACTAGCTTCCGCAGATACGCAGTATTTT. Translation gives CASSPSSGLASADTQYF.

This rearrangement joins TRBV7-6 to TRBJ2-3; perhaps TRBD1 as D (5 bases). The CDR3 sequence is 14 residues long. From germline, CDR1 is SGHVS and CDR2 FNYEAQ. Trimming shortened V by 4 bases and J by 1 base, and 9 bases separated the two germline ends. The CDR3 coding sequence is TGTGCCAGCAGCTACAGGACCGGCACAGATACGCAGTATTTT. It yields the protein CASSYRTGTDTQYF.

This chain links TRBV7-2 with TRBJ2-2; possible D gene TRBD2, 5 bases. From germline, CDR1 is SGHTA and CDR2 FQGNSA. The CDR3 loop spans 14 amino acids. V was trimmed by 3 bases and J by 1 base, leaving 6 bases between them. CDR3 sequence: CASSFRGNTGELFF. The CDR3 coding sequence is TGTGCCAGCAGCTTTCGGGGGAACACCGGGGAGCTGTTTTTT.

The CDR3 DNA sequence: TGTGCCAGCAGTGAAGAGGGAGGGTACACTGAAGCTTTCTTT. Amino acids: CASSEEGGYTEAFF. V and J are TRBV2 and TRBJ1-1; no definite D call. Germline CDR1 and CDR2: SNHLY and FYNNEI. The V and J ends lost 1 base and 3 bases respectively, with 9 bases between them. The CDR3 has 14 amino acids.

Written as DNA, the CDR3 is TGTGCCAGCAGCAGGGGACAAATCCGCGGGGATACGCAGTATTTT. Protein: CASSRGQIRGDTQYF. The V and J genes are TRBV5-6 and TRBJ2-3; weak D call: TRBD1 (6 bases). The length of the CDR3 is 15 residues. Germline CDR1 is SGHDT and CDR2 is YYEEEE. V was cut by 4 bases and J by 6 bases, with 18 bases left in between.

V gene TRBV2 combines with J gene TRBJ1-2, with 7 positions matching TRBD1. Germline V gene data show CDR1 as SNHLY and CDR2 as FYNNEI. Trimming cost V 5 bases and J 5 bases; bases outside gene matches: 8. The CDR3 extends over 14 amino acids. CDR3 amino acids: CASSFRDSLYGYTF. The CDR3 coding sequence is TGTGCCAGCAGTTTCCGGGACAGTTTGTATGGCTACACCTTC.

This chain joins TRBV10-3 and TRBJ1-2, with D possibly being TRBD1 (5 bases). The CDR3 is 13 amino acids. CDR1 and CDR2 (germline): ENHRY, SYGVKD. V was trimmed by 1 base and J by 6 bases, leaving 9 bases between them. This CDR3 reads CAISEFDSHGYTF. CDR3 nucleotide sequence: TGTGCCATCAGTGAGTTCGACAGCCATGGCTACACCTTC.

The chain combines TRBV19 with TRBJ1-4, with 7 bases matching TRBD1. Germline-derived CDR1 and CDR2 are LNHDA and SQIVND (reference sequence). V dropped 3 bases and J dropped 8; count of bases not matched to a gene: 6. This CDR3 region has 14 residues. In DNA form, the CDR3 reads TGTGCCAGTAGTATGAACGACAGGGTGGAAAAACTGTTTTTT. Translated: CASSMNDRVEKLFF. Based on the CDR3 plus reference TRBV19 and TRBJ1-4, the full variable domain is DGGITQSPKYLFRKEGQNVTLSCEQNLNHDAMYWYRQDPGQGLRLIYYSQIVNDFQKGDIAEGYSVSREKKESFPLTVTSAQKNPTAFYLCASSMNDRVEKLFFGSGTQLSVL.

The chain combines TRBV28 with TRBJ2-1, with TRBD2 matching 8 bases. CDR3 length equals 14 residues. Germline V CDR1 and CDR2: MDHEN, SYDVKM. V lost 5 bases and J lost 6; bases outside the gene matches: 6. The CDR3, as DNA: TGTGCCAGCAGTCCCGGGAGGGTGGGCAATGAGCAGTTCTTC. This codes for CASSPGRVGNEQFF.

The chain employs TRBV2 and TRBJ2-7; 9 nucleotides match TRBD1. V dropped 6 bases and J dropped 1; count of bases not matched to a gene: 10. This CDR3 comprises 16 residues. The germline gives CDR1 SNHLY, CDR2 FYNNEI. The CDR3 loop is CASRDRTGTGSYEQYF. The CDR3, as DNA: TGTGCCAGCAGGGACAGAACCGGGACAGGGTCCTACGAGCAGTACTTC.

V gene TRBV4-2 combines with J gene TRBJ2-5; 9 bases are shared with TRBD1. The CDR3 loop spans 17 amino acids. Germline V lookup: CDR1 LGHNA, CDR2 YNFKEQ. Trimming at V came to 2 bases and at J to 4 bases, leaving 11 bases not matched to a gene. Written as DNA, the CDR3 is TGTGCCAGCAGCCAACTGGCGGGACAGGGCTTAGGAGAGACCCAGTACTTC. It translates to CASSQLAGQGLGETQYF.

The rearrangement joins TRBV28 to TRBJ2-3; possible D gene TRBD2, 6 bases. The CDR3 length is 13 residues. Trimming removed 8 bases at V and 1 base at J, with 10 bases between. Germline V gene data show CDR1 as MDHEN and CDR2 as SYDVKM. DNA of the CDR3: TGTGCCAGCCGCCCGGGGGGCACAGATACGCAGTATTTT. It yields the protein CASRPGGTDTQYF.

The chain has TRBV7-2 and TRBJ2-7; D remains ambiguous. V gave up 5 bases and J gave up 2 bases, with 10 bases separating them. The CDR3 spans 13 residues. The germline gives CDR1 SGHTA, CDR2 FQGNSA. The CDR3 is CASSKQNPYEQYF. The CDR3 nucleotides read TGTGCCAGCAGCAAACAGAATCCCTACGAGCAGTACTTC.

This clone turned up a few times. The chain combines TRBV7-9 with TRBJ2-5, with 9 bases that match TRBD1. V was clipped by 6 bases and J by 2 bases; unmatched bases: 7. Germline V gene data show CDR1 as SEHNR and CDR2 as FQNEAQ (reference sequence). This CDR3 has 15 amino acids. The CDR3 sequence: CASRPGTGIQETQYF. CDR3 nucleotide sequence: TGTGCCAGCAGACCCGGGACAGGGATACAAGAGACCCAGTACTTC.

The rearrangement links TRBV3-1 (or the pseudogene TRBV3-2) to TRBJ2-7, with no clear D. The CDR3 runs to 13 residues. Between the trimmed V and J ends, which lost 4 bases and 4 bases, there was a span of 11 bases. From germline, CDR1 is LGHDT and CDR2 YNNKEL (reference sequence). CDR3 DNA sequence: TGTGCCAGCAGCCCGGAGCCCAAATACGAGCAGTACTTC. Its protein product is CASSPEPKYEQYF.

The rearrangement joins TRBV7-6 to TRBJ2-1; D remains unclear. The germline V and J ends were trimmed by 2 bases and 2 bases, with 10 bases remaining between them. Looked up from germline, CDR1 is SGHVS and CDR2 is FNYEAQ. CDR3 length: 15 residues. The CDR3 spells CASSLLCGPYNEQFF. DNA for the CDR3: TGTGCCAGCAGCTTACTCTGCGGCCCCTACAATGAGCAGTTCTTC.

This clone was seen a handful of times. The rearrangement uses TRBV19 and TRBJ1-6; D gene ambiguous. Trimming took 4 bases from V and 0 from J, leaving 7 bases between them. This CDR3 contains 15 residues. Germline lookup yields CDR1 LNHDA and CDR2 SQIVND (reference sequence). The CDR3 DNA reads TGTGCCAGTAGTAATGGAGGCTCCTATAATTCACCCCTCCACTTT. Translating it yields CASSNGGSYNSPLHF. The full variable domain, in which reference TRBV19 and TRBJ1-6 provide the parts outside the CDR3, is DGGITQSPKYLFRKEGQNVTLSCEQNLNHDAMYWYRQDPGQGLRLIYYSQIVNDFQKGDIAEGYSVSREKKESFPLTVTSAQKNPTAFYLCASSNGGSYNSPLHFGNGTRLTVT.

V gene TRBV3-1 (or the pseudogene TRBV3-2) combines with J gene TRBJ2-7; D possibly corresponds to TRBD2 (7 bases). The ends were cut back, 6 bases at V and 7 bases at J, with 25 bases in the middle. From germline, CDR1 is LGHDT and CDR2 YNNKEL (reference sequence). The CDR3 covers 16 residues. The CDR3 nucleotides are TGTGCCAGCAGTCATATCCTGCCGCGGGGGCCGGTGGAGCAGTACGTC. Translating it yields CASSHILPRGPVEQYV.

The chain has TRBV5-1 and TRBJ2-3; 10 nucleotides align to TRBD2. Per germline, CDR1 SGHRS and CDR2 YFSETQ. V trimming: 4 bases; J trimming: 6 bases; junction bases outside the gene matches: 11. CDR3 length: 16 amino acids. CDR3 DNA: TGCGCCAGCAGCCTTAGCGGGGGGCCCAGATCGGATACGCAGTATTTT. Amino acids: CASSLSGGPRSDTQYF.

The chain joins TRBV6-5 to TRBJ2-7; D is possibly TRBD2 (6 bases). The CDR3 is 15 amino acids. Germline loops: CDR1 MNHEY, CDR2 SVGAGI. Trimming removed 0 bases from V and 5 bases from J, with 14 bases in between. The DNA for the CDR3 is TGTGCCAGCAGTTACTCGCCCAGATCGGGGGACGAGCAGTACTTC. As protein: CASSYSPRSGDEQYF.

The CDR3 DNA follows: TGCGCCAGCAGTGATAGTGGACAGGGACCCTACGAGCAGTACTTC. Amino acid sequence: CASSDSGQGPYEQYF. The chain employs TRBV10-1 and TRBJ2-7; 8 bases are a match to TRBD1. Losses at the gene ends were 3 bases for V and 2 bases for J; bases not matched to a gene: 6. The CDR3 contains 15 residues. Germline V CDR1 and CDR2: WNHNN, SYGVQD (reference sequence).

This sequence joins TRBV5-1 and TRBJ1-6, with a tentative D call TRBD1 (5 bases). CDR3 length equals 15 residues. Looked up from germline, CDR1 is SGHRS and CDR2 is YFSETQ. V was clipped by 2 bases and J by 5 bases, with 11 bases between them. As DNA, the CDR3 is TGCGCCAGCAGCTTTACCAGGGAAAATAATTCACCCCTCCACTTT. Translation gives CASSFTRENNSPLHF.